This is a list of T cell receptor beta chains from one sample in a study of a mutant IDH1 vaccine in newly diagnosed glioma. Assay used: immunoSEQ multiplex PCR; TCRdb lists only in-frame clones, some missing. This sample yields some 15,000 clones, of which 80% to 90% are seen a single time; around 9% belongs to the top ten. Sequences were derived from PBMCs, sampled from a glioma patient treated with radiotherapy, temozolomide or both. The receptors were sampled from a woman in her forties with glioma. Some clones in this sample may be carry-over from other donors' samples. CDR3s include the opening cysteine and the closing phenylalanine or tryptophan. D genes are given only for firm matches. Clone size appears in some rows only: once, few, many, or a class for an expanded clone.

CDR3 length: 16
V gene: TRBV30
D gene: -
J gene: TRBJ1-5
clone size: -
CDR3 DNA: TGTGCCTGGAGCGGCCCCACGGGGGGGAACAATCAGCCCCAGCATTTT
CDR3 protein: CAWSGPTGGNNQPQHF

CDR3 length: 14
V gene: TRBV7-9
D gene: -
J gene: TRBJ2-1
clone size: -
CDR3 DNA: TGTGCCAGCAGCTTAAAAGAGAACTACAATGAGCAGTTCTTC
CDR3 protein: CASSLKENYNEQFF

CDR3 length: 15
V gene: TRBV9
D gene: TRBD2
J gene: TRBJ2-2
clone size: -
CDR3 DNA: TGTGCCAGCAGCGTAGAAGCGGGGGGCAGCGGGGAGCTGTTTTTT
CDR3 protein: CASSVEAGGSGELFF

CDR3 length: 14
V gene: TRBV6-1
D gene: -
J gene: TRBJ1-1
clone size: -
CDR3 DNA: TGTGCCAGCAGGAGCAGGGGCGTGAACACTGAAGCTTTCTTT
CDR3 protein: CASRSRGVNTEAFF

CDR3 length: 17
V gene: TRBV5-8
D gene: -
J gene: TRBJ1-2
clone size: -
CDR3 DNA: TGTGCCAGCAGCTTAGGGGCAGGGGATGTTGTGGACTATGGCTACACCTTC
CDR3 protein: CASSLGAGDVVDYGYTF

CDR3 length: 14
V gene: TRBV30
D gene: -
J gene: TRBJ2-1
clone size: -
CDR3 DNA: TGTGCCTGGGGGCCCGGGTTAACCTACAATGAGCAGTTCTTC
CDR3 protein: CAWGPGLTYNEQFF

CDR3 length: 13
V gene: TRBV10-3
D gene: TRBD1
J gene: TRBJ2-2
clone size: once
CDR3 DNA: TGTGCCAGCGGACAGGGGGGCACCGGGGAGCTGTTTTTT
CDR3 protein: CASGQGGTGELFF

CDR3 length: 13
V gene: TRBV19
D gene: -
J gene: TRBJ1-2
clone size: -
CDR3 DNA: TGTGCCAGTAGTACCGGGAGAAACTATGGCTACACCTTC
CDR3 protein: CASSTGRNYGYTF

CDR3 length: 16
V gene: TRBV23-1
D gene: -
J gene: TRBJ2-7
clone size: -
CDR3 DNA: TGCGCCAGCAGTCAATCGCTGGTAGACGACACCTACGAGCAGTACTTC
CDR3 protein: CASSQSLVDDTYEQYF

CDR3 length: 14
V gene: TRBV14
D gene: -
J gene: TRBJ1-1
clone size: -
CDR3 DNA: TGTGCCAGCAGCCAAGCGTCGGGGTGGACTGAAGCTTTCTTT
CDR3 protein: CASSQASGWTEAFF

CDR3 length: 14
V gene: TRBV18
D gene: -
J gene: TRBJ2-7
clone size: -
CDR3 DNA: TGTGCCAGCTCACCACCCTGGGTCTCCTACGAGCAGTACTTC
CDR3 protein: CASSPPWVSYEQYF

CDR3 length: 14
V gene: TRBV2
D gene: -
J gene: TRBJ2-2
clone size: few
CDR3 DNA: TGTGCCAGCGGTTGGGGGGCCTTGGCCGGGGAGCTGTTTTTT
CDR3 protein: CASGWGALAGELFF

CDR3 length: 14
V gene: TRBV10-3
D gene: -
J gene: TRBJ2-2
clone size: -
CDR3 DNA: TGTGCCATCAGGGCCGATACAAACACCGGGGAGCTGTTTTTT
CDR3 protein: CAIRADTNTGELFF

CDR3 length: 15
V gene: TRBV28
D gene: -
J gene: TRBJ2-7
clone size: -
CDR3 DNA: TGTGCCAGCAGCACAACCTGGGACGGCTCCTACGAGCAGTACTTC
CDR3 protein: CASSTTWDGSYEQYF

CDR3 length: 15
V gene: TRBV19
D gene: -
J gene: TRBJ1-3
clone size: -
CDR3 DNA: TGTGCCAGTACCCTCTTAGGGAACTCTGGAAACACCATATATTTT
CDR3 protein: CASTLLGNSGNTIYF

CDR3 length: 15
V gene: TRBV2
D gene: -
J gene: TRBJ2-4
clone size: once
CDR3 DNA: TGTGCCAGCAAGCGGTCAGTAGGGACCAAAAACATTCAGTACTTC
CDR3 protein: CASKRSVGTKNIQYF

CDR3 length: 14
V gene: TRBV7-2
D gene: -
J gene: TRBJ2-5
clone size: -
CDR3 DNA: TGTGCCAGCAGCTTGGTGGGGGGGCCCCAGACCCAGTACTTC
CDR3 protein: CASSLVGGPQTQYF

CDR3 length: 15
V gene: TRBV7-2
D gene: TRBD1
J gene: TRBJ2-6
clone size: few
CDR3 DNA: TGTGCCAGCAGCAACAGGGGGCCAGGGGCCAACGTCCTGACTTTC
CDR3 protein: CASSNRGPGANVLTF

CDR3 length: 13
V gene: TRBV29-1
D gene: TRBD2
J gene: TRBJ2-5
clone size: -
CDR3 DNA: TGCAGCGTTCCGCGGGAGGGCCCGGAGACCCAGTACTTC
CDR3 protein: CSVPREGPETQYF

CDR3 length: 15
V gene: TRBV30
D gene: TRBD1
J gene: TRBJ2-2
clone size: -
CDR3 DNA: TGTGCCTGGAGTCCAGGGGGCGCAAGAACCGGGGAGCTGTTTTTT
CDR3 protein: CAWSPGGARTGELFF

CDR3 length: 19
V gene: TRBV7-6
D gene: TRBD2
J gene: TRBJ2-7
clone size: -
CDR3 DNA: TGTGCCAGCAGCTTAAGGACTAGCGGGAGGACCCAACATCGGTACGAGCAGTACTTC
CDR3 protein: CASSLRTSGRTQHRYEQYF